This T cell receptor beta chain was sequenced for a study of blood T cell repertoires in COVID-19. Looking at the study overall: Acute and convalescent COVID-19 specimens originated in the United States, Italy and Spain.

The table came from immunoSEQ multiplex PCR; TCRdb's copy has only in-frame clones and leaves some out. The sample holds 250,000 to 350,000 clones; more than 70% are singletons and the top ten take 6.9%. Germline V gene sequence: CDR1 SSHAT, CDR2 FNYEAQ (reference sequence). V was clipped by 0 bases and J by 4 bases, with 12 bases between them. The CDR3 is 15 amino acids. The V call is TRBV7-7, the J call TRBJ2-5; the D gene is possibly TRBD2 (7 bases). The receptor was derived from a woman aged 25 to 45 who had recovered from COVID-19. Sequencing input: peripheral blood. The CDR3 sequence is CASSLARGLGETQYF. DNA for the CDR3: TGTGCCAGCAGCTTAGCGCGGGGGCTCGGAGAGACCCAGTACTTC. The full variable domain, completed using reference TRBV7-7 and TRBJ2-5, is GAGVSQSPRYKVTKRGQDVTLRCDPISSHATLYWYQQALGQGPEFLTYFNYEAQPDKSGLPSDRFSAERPEGSISTLTIQRTEQRDSAMYRCASSLARGLGETQYFGPGTRLLVL.